This T cell receptor beta chain was documented in a study of CD8+CD57+ T cells in acquired aplastic anemia. Study background: Average DNA yield from sorted CD4+ and CD8+ cells was approximately 3 ug.

This clonotype was seen a few times. Germline V lookup: CDR1 DFQATT, CDR2 SNEGSKA (reference sequence). The CDR3 extends over 17 amino acids. Trimming stripped 5 bases from V and 1 base from J, with 23 bases between. Genomic DNA acted as the template from which TCR beta VDJ combination and CDR3 sequence profiling were carried out. TCRdb recomputed calls from the reads with MiXCR, one row per CDR3 protein. This table has 150,000 to 200,000 distinct CDR3 sequences, around half appearing once. Patients sequenced had flow cytometry evidence of CD8+CD57+ cell expansion. The sequence derives from a human donor with aplastic anemia. Specimen: sorted CD4+, CD8+, or CD8+CD57+ T cells (not recorded which) from PBMCs. The V and J genes are TRBV20-1 and TRBJ2-5; D is possibly TRBD2 (5 bases). CDR3: CSAGSPLGIRTQETQYF. DNA of the CDR3: TGCAGTGCTGGGAGCCCCCTCGGAATAAGGACCCAAGAGACCCAGTACTTC.